These 8 T cell receptor beta chains share one sample of origin, sequenced in a study of T cell repertoires in breast cancer. A second nested PCR with blocking oligonucleotides suppressed unpaired genes. TCRdb reanalysed the emulsion pairing reads using MiXCR and keeps one entry per CDR3 protein. Among roughly 40,000 distinct CDR3 sequences listed, 35% to 50% were seen once. Primers covering all TCR V genes were used in emulsion RT-PCR on CD8+ T cells. Sequenced material: CD8+ T cells. Receptor source: a pool of human donors with breast cancer or a healthy control (not recorded which).

The sample holds many counts of this clonotype. The J gene is TRBJ1-2, the V gene TRBV27, with 7 bases fitting TRBD1. This CDR3 comprises 17 residues. Losses at the gene ends were 7 bases for V and 0 bases for J; bases not matched to a gene: 14. Germline V gene sequence: CDR1 MNHEY, CDR2 SMNVEV (reference sequence). The CDR3 nucleotides are TGTGCCAGCACCCCGACGGGGACAGTGACCTCTAACTATGGCTACACCTTC. This gives the protein CASTPTGTVTSNYGYTF.

There are a few counts of this clonotype. This CDR3 is CASSLAGGATEAFF. The CDR3 DNA follows: TGCGCCAGCAGCTTAGCAGGGGGCGCGACTGAAGCTTTCTTT. The chain combines TRBV5-1 with TRBJ1-1; 8 bases line up with TRBD1. The germline gives CDR1 SGHRS, CDR2 YFSETQ. The CDR3 totals 14 residues. Germline trimming cut 2 bases from V and 5 bases from J; bases unmatched to any gene: 5.

The rearrangement joins TRBV27 to TRBJ2-5; 12 positions agree with TRBD2. The germline gives CDR1 MNHEY, CDR2 SMNVEV (reference sequence). This CDR3 has 16 residues. V shed 6 bases and J 0 bases; nucleotides not matched to a gene: 5. CDR3 in DNA: TGTGCCAGCAGCCCTAGCGGGGGGGAATACCAAGAGACCCAGTACTTC. Residues: CASSPSGGEYQETQYF.

This clonotype was seen a handful of times. The chain combines TRBV10-2 with TRBJ2-2; no clear D gene. CDR1 WSHSY and CDR2 SAAADI come from the germline V gene. The CDR3 runs to 12 residues. Trimming removed 0 bases from V and 8 bases from J, with 4 bases in between. The CDR3: CASSESLGELFF. CDR3 nucleotide sequence: TGCGCCAGCAGTGAGTCGTTGGGGGAGCTGTTTTTT.

V gene TRBV6-1 combines with J gene TRBJ2-5, with TRBD2 as a possible D gene (5 bases). Trimming removed 7 bases from V and 7 bases from J, with 13 bases in between. Germline CDR1 and CDR2: MNHNS and SASEGT. The CDR3 totals 12 residues. The CDR3 sequence: CASTIISGTQYF. The CDR3 nucleotides read TGTGCCAGCACCATCATAAGCGGGACCCAGTACTTC.

This clonotype was detected only once. This may come from a read error, since a much larger clone is one base off. The rearrangement links TRBV28 to TRBJ2-1, with 8 nucleotides matching TRBD1. J lost 4 bases, V lost 5 bases, and 10 bases had no gene match. Per germline, CDR1 MDHEN and CDR2 SYDVKM. This CDR3 comprises 16 residues. CDR3: CASSPEDRVIYNEQFF. The DNA of the CDR3 is TGTGCCAGCAGTCCAGAGGACAGGGTGATTTACAATGAGCAGTTCTTC.

This clonotype was detected ten times or more. V gene TRBV28 combines with J gene TRBJ1-2, with D perhaps TRBD1 (6 bases). Germline CDR1 reads MDHEN; CDR2 reads SYDVKM. Trimming took 8 bases from V and 6 from J, leaving 16 bases between them. The CDR3 has 13 residues. Written as DNA, the CDR3 is TGTGCCAGCCAGAGACAGGCGGACAATGGCTACACCTTC. Translation gives CASQRQADNGYTF.

J is TRBJ2-3 and V is TRBV20-1; 9 bases match TRBD2. J lost 2 bases, V lost 5 bases, and 11 bases had no gene match. Germline CDR1 and CDR2: DFQATT and SNEGSKA (reference sequence). CDR3 length: 16 amino acids. This chain's CDR3 is CSASPILAGNTDTQYF. The CDR3 DNA sequence: TGCAGTGCTTCTCCCATACTAGCGGGTAACACAGATACGCAGTATTTT.